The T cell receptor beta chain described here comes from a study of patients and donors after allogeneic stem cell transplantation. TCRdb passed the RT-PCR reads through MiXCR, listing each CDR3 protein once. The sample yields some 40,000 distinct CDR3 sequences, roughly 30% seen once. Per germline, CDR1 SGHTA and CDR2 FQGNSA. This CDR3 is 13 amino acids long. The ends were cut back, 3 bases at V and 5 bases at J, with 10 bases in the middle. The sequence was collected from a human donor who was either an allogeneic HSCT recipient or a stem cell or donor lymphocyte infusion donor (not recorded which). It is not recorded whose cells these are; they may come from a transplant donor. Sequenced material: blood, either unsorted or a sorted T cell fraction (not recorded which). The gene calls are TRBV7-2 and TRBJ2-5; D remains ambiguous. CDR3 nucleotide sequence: TGTGCCAGCAGCTTCGGGCCACGGGAGACCCAGTACTTC. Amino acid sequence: CASSFGPRETQYF.